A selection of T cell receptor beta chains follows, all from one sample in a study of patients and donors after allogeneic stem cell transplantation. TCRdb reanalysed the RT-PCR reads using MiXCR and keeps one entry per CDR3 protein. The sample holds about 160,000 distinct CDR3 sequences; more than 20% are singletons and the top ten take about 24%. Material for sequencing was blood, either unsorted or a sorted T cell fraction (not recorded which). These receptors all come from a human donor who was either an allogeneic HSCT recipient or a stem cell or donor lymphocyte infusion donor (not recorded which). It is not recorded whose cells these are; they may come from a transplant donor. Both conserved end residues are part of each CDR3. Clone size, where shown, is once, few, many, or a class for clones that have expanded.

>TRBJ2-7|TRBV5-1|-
CASSPTGGHEQYF
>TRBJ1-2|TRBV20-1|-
CSAHTGGAYGYTF
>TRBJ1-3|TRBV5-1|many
CASTQNGNSGNTIYF
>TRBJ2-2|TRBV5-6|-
CASSPALRGDTGELFF
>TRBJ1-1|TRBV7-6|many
CASSPRPLESGYTEAFF
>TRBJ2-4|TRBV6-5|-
CASSYDLTGKNIQYF
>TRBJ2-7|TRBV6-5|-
CASSYSVLGEPYEQYF
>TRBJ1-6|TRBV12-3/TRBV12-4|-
CASSLDPEESMNSPLHF
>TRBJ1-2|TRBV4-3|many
CASSQTQGDYYGYTF
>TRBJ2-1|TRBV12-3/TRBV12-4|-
CASTKSAVSNEQFF
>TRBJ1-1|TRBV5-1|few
CASSLDTGLRAFF
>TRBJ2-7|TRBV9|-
CASSVAPVGFDEQYF
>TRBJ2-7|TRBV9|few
CASSPRDRVYEQYF
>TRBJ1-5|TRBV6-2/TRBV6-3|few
CASSYSMGAGNQPQHF
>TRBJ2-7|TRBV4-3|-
CASSHQGGTGRYEQYF
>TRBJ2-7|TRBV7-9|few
CASSSAGLVYEQYF
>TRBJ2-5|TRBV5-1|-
CASSLSGTSGETQYF
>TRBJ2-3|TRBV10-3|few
CAISESRGMGSDGTDTQYF
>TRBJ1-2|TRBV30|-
CAFRALRDYGYTF
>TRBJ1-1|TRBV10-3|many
CAISAGVTEAFF
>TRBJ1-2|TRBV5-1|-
CASSSPGTSYGYTF
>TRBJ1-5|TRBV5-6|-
CASSYALSQPQHF
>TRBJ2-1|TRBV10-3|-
CAISQSGSGVNEQFF
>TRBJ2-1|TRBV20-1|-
CSAASPGLAGEQFF
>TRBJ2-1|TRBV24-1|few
CATSGAVYNEQFF
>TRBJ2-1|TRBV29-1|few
CSLAGTSGGLLYNEQFF
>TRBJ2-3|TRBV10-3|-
CAISTDPDTQYF
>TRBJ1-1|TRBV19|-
CASADSLNTEAFF
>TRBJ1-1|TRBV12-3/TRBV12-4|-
CASSFSRVNTEAFF